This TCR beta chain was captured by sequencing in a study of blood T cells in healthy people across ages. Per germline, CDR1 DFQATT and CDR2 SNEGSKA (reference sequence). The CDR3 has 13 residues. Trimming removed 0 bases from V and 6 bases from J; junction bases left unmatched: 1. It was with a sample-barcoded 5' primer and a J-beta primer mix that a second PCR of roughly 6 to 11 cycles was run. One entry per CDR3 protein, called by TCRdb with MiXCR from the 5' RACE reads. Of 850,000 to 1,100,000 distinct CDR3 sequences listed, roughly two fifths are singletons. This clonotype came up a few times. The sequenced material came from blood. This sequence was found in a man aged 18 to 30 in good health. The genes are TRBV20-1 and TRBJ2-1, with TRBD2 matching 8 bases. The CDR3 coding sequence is TGCAGTGCTAGAGACGGGGGGGCCAATGAGCAGTTCTTC. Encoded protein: CSARDGGANEQFF.